One and the same sample provided the 9 T cell receptor beta chains below, sequenced in a study of blood T cell repertoires in COVID-19. Method: immunoSEQ multiplex PCR; TCRdb's copy keeps in-frame clones and lacks some. The sample lists over 250,000 clones; about 91% were seen once. Sequencing used peripheral blood. These receptors came from a woman aged 55-69 years with acute or convalescent COVID-19.

The J gene is TRBJ2-1, the V gene TRBV4-2, with 9 bases aligning to TRBD1. The CDR3 has 17 amino acids. The V segment lost 3 bases and the J segment 7 bases; nucleotides outside the gene matches: 13. The germline CDR1 and CDR2 sequences are LGHNA and YNFKEQ. In nucleotides, the CDR3 is TGTGCCAGCAGCCAGGTTTTTACAGGGGGCCTAAGAAATGAGCAGTTCTTC. It encodes CASSQVFTGGLRNEQFF.

The CDR3 reads CASSLGGTSGGNTIYF. The CDR3 DNA is TGCGCCAGCAGCTTGGGAGGTACCTCCGGCGGAAACACCATATATTTT. The chain has TRBV5-1 and TRBJ1-3; the D is unclear. V lost 0 bases, J lost 4 bases, and 14 bases lay in between. The CDR3 length is 16 residues. CDR1 and CDR2 (germline): SGHRS, YFSETQ.

A single count supports this clone. This sequence joins TRBV24-1 and TRBJ2-7, with 8 bases lining up with TRBD1. V lost 1 base to trimming and J lost 1 base; unmatched junction nucleotides: 2. This CDR3 contains 15 residues. Germline values: CDR1 KGHDR, CDR2 SFDVKD. The CDR3: CATSDFRDRSYEQYF. The CDR3 DNA reads TGTGCCACCAGTGATTTTAGGGACAGGTCCTACGAGCAGTACTTC.

CDR3 protein: CATSEAGLNQPQHF. In nucleotides, the CDR3 is TGTGCCACCAGTGAAGCCGGTTTGAATCAGCCCCAGCATTTT. This rearrangement joins TRBV24-1 to TRBJ1-5; D ambiguous. CDR3 length: 14 amino acids. V dropped 4 bases and J dropped 4 bases, with 10 bases sitting between them. Per the germline V gene, CDR1 is KGHDR and CDR2 is SFDVKD.

V gene TRBV21-1 combines with J gene TRBJ1-5; the table's TRBD1 call for D was not verified on the DNA. TRBV21-1 counts as a pseudogene. The CDR3 is 14 amino acids. The chain's CDR3 is CASKRTGRNQPQHF. The CDR3 DNA reads as TGTGCCAGCAAGAGGACAGGGCGAAATCAGCCCCAGCATTTT.

V is TRBV7-2 and J is TRBJ2-7; 9 nucleotides line up with TRBD2. V gave up 3 bases and J gave up 5 bases; unmatched junction bases: 8. Germline V CDR1 and CDR2: SGHTA, FQGNSA. The CDR3 length is 15 residues. DNA for the CDR3: TGTGCCAGCAGCTTTCGAGCGGGGGGCGTCGACGAGCAGTACTTC. As protein: CASSFRAGGVDEQYF.

The chain is built from TRBV5-6 and TRBJ2-2; no clear D gene. CDR1 and CDR2 from the germline V gene are SGHDT and YYEEEE. This CDR3 has 16 amino acids. Trimming took off 0 bases at V and 5 bases at J, with 14 bases between the two ends. The CDR3 nucleotides read TGTGCCAGCAGCTTGGGCCTACAGCCATGGACCGGGGAGCTGTTTTTT. This translates into CASSLGLQPWTGELFF.

The chain recombines TRBV6-5 with TRBJ2-2; 11 positions match TRBD1. J lost 6 bases, V lost 6 bases, and 6 bases had no gene match. The V gene's germline CDR1 is MNHEY and CDR2 SVGAGI. The CDR3 extends over 15 amino acids. For the CDR3, the DNA is TGTGCCAGCAGACGGGACAGGGGGGTCGCCGGGGAGCTGTTTTTT. As protein: CASRRDRGVAGELFF.

This chain links TRBV18 with TRBJ2-2; 7 bases are shared with TRBD1. CDR1 KGHSH and CDR2 LQKENI come from the germline V gene. Losses at the gene ends were 0 bases for V and 2 bases for J; bases not matched to a gene: 6. The CDR3 extends over 17 amino acids. The CDR3 nucleotides read TGTGCCAGCTCACCACCGACAGGGTCCCCTAACACCGGGGAGCTGTTTTTT. It yields the protein CASSPPTGSPNTGELFF.